This TCR beta chain is from a study of blood T cell repertoires in COVID-19. About the research overall: There were acute and convalescent COVID-19 samples, and they came from the United States, Italy and Spain.

The method was immunoSEQ multiplex PCR; TCRdb's version includes in-frame clones alone and lacks a portion of them. Of 51,000 or so clones listed, 81% are singletons. This CDR3 has 18 residues. CDR1 is MNHEY, CDR2 SVGEGT, per germline. J lost 0 bases, V lost 6 bases, and 11 bases had no gene match. This TCR came from a woman over 75 with COVID-19, enrolled during active disease. The sample was peripheral blood. The chain combines TRBV6-2 or TRBV6-3 with TRBJ1-5; 10 bases fit TRBD1. As DNA, the CDR3 is TGTGCCAGCAGCCCTCCGGGACAGGGGTCCTATAGCAATCAGCCCCAGCATTTT. It encodes CASSPPGQGSYSNQPQHF.